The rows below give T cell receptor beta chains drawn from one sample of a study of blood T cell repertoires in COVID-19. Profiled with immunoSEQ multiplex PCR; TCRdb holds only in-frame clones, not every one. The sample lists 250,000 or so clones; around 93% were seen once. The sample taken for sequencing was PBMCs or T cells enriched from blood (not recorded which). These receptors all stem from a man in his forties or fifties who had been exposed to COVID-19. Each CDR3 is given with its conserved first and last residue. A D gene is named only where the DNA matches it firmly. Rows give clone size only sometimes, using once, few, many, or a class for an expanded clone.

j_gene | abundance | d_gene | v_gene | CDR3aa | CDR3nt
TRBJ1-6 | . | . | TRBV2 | CASSERGKAYNSPLHF | TGTGCCAGCAGTGAAAGGGGGAAGGCCTATAATTCACCCCTCCACTTT
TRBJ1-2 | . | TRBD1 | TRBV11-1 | CASSPDPGGLYGYTF | TGTGCCAGCAGCCCTGATCCAGGGGGCCTCTATGGCTACACCTTC
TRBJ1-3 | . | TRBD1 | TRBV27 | CASSSSGTAGNTIYF | TGTGCCAGCAGTAGCTCCGGGACAGCCGGAAACACCATATATTTT
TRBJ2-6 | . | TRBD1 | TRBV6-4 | CASSEQVMSRGSGANVLTF | TGTGCCAGCAGTGAACAGGTCATGTCCAGGGGGTCTGGGGCCAACGTCCTGACTTTC
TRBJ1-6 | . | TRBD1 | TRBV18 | CASSPTGERGTPLHF | TGTGCCAGCTCACCGACAGGGGAAAGAGGAACACCCCTCCACTTT
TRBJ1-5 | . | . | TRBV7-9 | CASSPGVGVLSNQPQHF | TGTGCCAGCAGCCCGGGTGTAGGGGTCTTAAGCAATCAGCCCCAGCATTTT
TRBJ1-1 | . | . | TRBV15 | CATSRDRMNTEAFF | TGTGCCACCAGCAGGGACAGAATGAACACTGAAGCTTTCTTT
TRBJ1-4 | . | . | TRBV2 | CASAQGSEKLFF | TGTGCCAGCGCCCAGGGATCTGAAAAACTGTTTTTT
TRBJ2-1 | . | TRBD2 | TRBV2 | CASRLAVYNEQFF | TGTGCCAGCAGACTAGCGGTGTACAATGAGCAGTTCTTC
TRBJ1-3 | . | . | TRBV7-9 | CASSVQGHSGNTIYF | TGTGCCAGCAGCGTTCAGGGACACTCTGGAAACACCATATATTTT
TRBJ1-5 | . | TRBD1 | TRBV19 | CASSGTGGRQPQHF | TGTGCCAGTAGTGGGACAGGGGGCCGTCAGCCCCAGCATTTT
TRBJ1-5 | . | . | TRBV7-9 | CASSLSGEPQHF | TGTGCCAGCAGCTTATCGGGGGAGCCCCAGCATTTT
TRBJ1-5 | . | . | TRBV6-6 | CASSPRGGVHPQPQHF | TGTGCCAGCAGTCCTCGGGGAGGGGTCCACCCCCAGCCCCAGCATTTT
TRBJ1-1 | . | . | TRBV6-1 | CASSDGRGRFAEAFF | TGTGCCAGCAGTGATGGGCGGGGGAGATTTGCTGAAGCTTTCTTT
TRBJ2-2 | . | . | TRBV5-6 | CASSFGGELFF | TGTGCCAGCAGCTTCGGCGGGGAGCTGTTTTTT
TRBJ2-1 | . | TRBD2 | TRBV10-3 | CAISDGGSGSNEQFF | TGTGCCATCAGTGACGGCGGGAGCGGTTCCAATGAGCAGTTCTTC
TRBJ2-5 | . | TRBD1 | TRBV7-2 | CASSLGADRGRETQYF | TGTGCCAGCAGCTTAGGGGCTGACAGGGGGCGGGAGACCCAGTACTTC
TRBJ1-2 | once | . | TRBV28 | CASSSGTTNYGYTF | TGTGCCAGCAGTTCAGGGACAACTAACTATGGCTACACCTTC
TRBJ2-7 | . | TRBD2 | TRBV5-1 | CASSLTSAQSYEQYF | TGCGCCAGCAGCTTGACTAGCGCCCAGTCGTACGAGCAGTACTTC
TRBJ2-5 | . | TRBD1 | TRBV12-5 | CASGSPGQGAIETQYF | TGTGCTAGTGGTTCTCCGGGACAGGGGGCCATCGAGACCCAGTACTTC
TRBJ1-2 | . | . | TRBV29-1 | CSVDTGRGYTF | TGCAGCGTTGATACAGGGCGTGGCTACACCTTC
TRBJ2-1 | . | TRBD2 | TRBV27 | CASSYPAGGPVNEQFF | TGTGCCAGCAGTTACCCAGCGGGAGGGCCGGTGAATGAGCAGTTCTTC